These T cell receptor beta chains were read from a single sample in a study of human T cells and chemical hapten exposure. TCRdb re-derived calls from the RACE reads in MiXCR, one entry per CDR3 protein. In the table there are roughly 380,000 distinct CDR3 sequences, roughly 4.6% of which are singletons. The starting material was whole blood, obtained in connection with sensitization to the hapten diphenylcyclopropenone (DPC). These receptors originate from a woman aged 45-65 years with alopecia areata. Some clones in this sample may be carry-over from other donors' samples. Both conserved end residues are part of each CDR3. The order of the fields is CDR3 length, V gene, D gene, clone size, J gene, CDR3 protein, CDR3 DNA. The D gene is left open where the match is weak. Expanded clones are given a class, and other clones once, few, many or no size at all.

length: 14
V: TRBV4-1
D: .
size: many
J: TRBJ2-1
CDR3: CASSHPKSLAEQFF
DNA: TGCGCCAGCAGCCATCCCAAAAGTCTAGCTGAGCAGTTCTTC

length: 12
V: TRBV28
D: .
size: many
J: TRBJ1-1
CDR3: CASTSVNTEAFF
DNA: TGTGCCTCTACCTCTGTGAACACTGAAGCTTTCTTT

length: 15
V: TRBV4-1
D: .
size: few
J: TRBJ1-2
CDR3: CASSQDVSVNYGYTF
DNA: TGCGCCAGCAGCCAAGACGTCAGCGTTAACTATGGCTACACCTTC

length: 12
V: TRBV2
D: .
size: many
J: TRBJ1-1
CDR3: CASSGDGGEAFF
DNA: TGTGCCAGCAGTGGGGACGGGGGAGAAGCTTTCTTT

length: 15
V: TRBV27
D: .
size: many
J: TRBJ2-2
CDR3: CASSPRAGPSGELFF
DNA: TGTGCCAGCAGCCCTCGCGCCGGACCCTCCGGGGAGCTGTTTTTT

length: 15
V: TRBV6-5
D: .
size: many
J: TRBJ2-5
CDR3: CASSSPRSSQETQYF
DNA: TGTGCCAGCAGTTCTCCCAGGAGCAGCCAAGAGACCCAGTACTTC

length: 13
V: TRBV20-1
D: TRBD1
size: many
J: TRBJ1-4
CDR3: CSAKTGANEKLFF
DNA: TGCAGTGCGAAGACAGGGGCTAATGAAAAACTGTTTTTT

length: 12
V: TRBV25-1
D: TRBD1
size: .
J: TRBJ2-7
CDR3: CAAGQGTSEQYF
DNA: TGTGCCGCCGGACAGGGAACGAGCGAGCAGTACTTC

length: 12
V: TRBV20-1
D: .
size: many
J: TRBJ1-5
CDR3: CSASAGNQPQHF
DNA: TGCAGTGCTAGCGCGGGGAATCAGCCCCAGCATTTT

length: 14
V: TRBV6-2/TRBV6-3
D: TRBD2
size: few
J: TRBJ2-7
CDR3: CASSSGLGAREQYF
DNA: TGTGCCAGCAGTTCGGGACTAGGGGCACGTGAGCAGTACTTC

length: 13
V: TRBV6-1
D: .
size: few
J: TRBJ1-6
CDR3: CASTGSYNSPLHF
DNA: TGTGCCAGCACTGGCTCCTATAATTCACCCCTCCACTTT

length: 14
V: TRBV12-3/TRBV12-4
D: .
size: few
J: TRBJ1-5
CDR3: CASSLGDSGQPQHF
DNA: TGTGCCAGCAGTTTAGGAGACTCGGGGCAGCCCCAGCATTTT

length: 12
V: TRBV9
D: .
size: many
J: TRBJ2-4
CDR3: CASSVDGNIQYF
DNA: TGTGCCAGCAGCGTAGACGGAAACATTCAGTACTTC

length: 13
V: TRBV12-3/TRBV12-4
D: .
size: many
J: TRBJ2-1
CDR3: CASSFGLYNEQFF
DNA: TGTGCCAGCAGCTTCGGACTCTACAATGAGCAGTTCTTC

length: 15
V: TRBV9
D: TRBD1
size: .
J: TRBJ1-4
CDR3: CASSVTGAKVEKLFF
DNA: TGTGCCAGCAGCGTAACAGGGGCGAAGGTTGAAAAACTGTTTTTT

length: 12
V: TRBV30
D: .
size: many
J: TRBJ2-7
CDR3: CAWSATAYEQYF
DNA: TGTGCCTGGAGTGCGACAGCCTACGAGCAGTACTTC

length: 19
V: TRBV7-2
D: TRBD2
size: few
J: TRBJ2-3
CDR3: CASSLYGTSGLMSTDTQYF
DNA: TGTGCCAGCAGCCTGTACGGGACTAGCGGCTTGATGAGCACAGATACGCAGTATTTT

length: 13
V: TRBV13
D: .
size: many
J: TRBJ2-1
CDR3: CASKGGPRNEQFF
DNA: TGTGCCTCTAAGGGGGGGCCTAGGAATGAGCAGTTCTTC

length: 16
V: TRBV27
D: TRBD1
size: .
J: TRBJ2-1
CDR3: CASSFWDRGQVGEQFF
DNA: TGTGCCAGCAGTTTTTGGGACAGGGGGCAGGTGGGTGAGCAGTTCTTC

length: 14
V: TRBV7-9
D: .
size: .
J: TRBJ2-7
CDR3: CASSLGTPAYEQYF
DNA: TGTGCCAGCAGCTTAGGGACTCCCGCCTACGAGCAGTACTTC

length: 16
V: TRBV7-8
D: .
size: many
J: TRBJ1-4
CDR3: CASSQGQMGTNEKLFF
DNA: TGTGCCAGCAGCCAAGGGCAGATGGGAACTAATGAAAAACTGTTTTTT

length: 11
V: TRBV2
D: .
size: few
J: TRBJ2-7
CDR3: CASLRRYEQYF
DNA: TGTGCCAGCCTCAGGCGGTACGAGCAGTACTTC

length: 16
V: TRBV4-1
D: .
size: few
J: TRBJ2-3
CDR3: CASSPGYGQVQSTQYF
DNA: TGCGCCAGCAGCCCTGGTTACGGACAAGTCCAGTCTACGCAGTATTTT

length: 17
V: TRBV27
D: TRBD1
size: few
J: TRBJ1-4
CDR3: CASSFRLPGQSNEKLFF
DNA: TGTGCCAGCAGTTTTAGGTTACCGGGACAGAGTAATGAAAAACTGTTTTTT

length: 11
V: TRBV6-5
D: .
size: many
J: TRBJ2-7
CDR3: CASSYWGEQYF
DNA: TGTGCCAGCAGTTACTGGGGGGAGCAGTACTTC

length: 14
V: TRBV20-1
D: .
size: many
J: TRBJ2-3
CDR3: CSARDSGSTDTQYF
DNA: TGCAGTGCTAGAGATAGCGGTAGCACAGATACGCAGTATTTT

length: 13
V: TRBV20-1
D: TRBD1
size: .
J: TRBJ1-2
CDR3: CSALTGTGYGYTF
DNA: TGCAGTGCTCTCACCGGGACAGGCTATGGCTACACCTTC

length: 15
V: TRBV12-3/TRBV12-4
D: TRBD1
size: many
J: TRBJ2-6
CDR3: CASPGGSSGANVLTF
DNA: TGTGCCAGCCCAGGGGGCTCCTCTGGGGCCAACGTCCTGACTTTC

length: 15
V: TRBV6-1
D: TRBD1
size: .
J: TRBJ1-6
CDR3: CASSGQGLENSSLHF
DNA: TGTGCCAGCAGTGGACAGGGTTTGGAAAATTCATCCCTCCACTTT

length: 14
V: TRBV6-6
D: .
size: many
J: TRBJ2-2
CDR3: CASRRGQNTGELFF
DNA: TGTGCCAGCCGGAGGGGGCAGAACACCGGGGAGCTGTTTTTT

length: 15
V: TRBV9
D: TRBD1
size: .
J: TRBJ2-1
CDR3: CASSAQTGWTNEQFF
DNA: TGTGCCAGCAGCGCCCAGACAGGGTGGACGAATGAGCAGTTCTTC

length: 13
V: TRBV6-2/TRBV6-3
D: .
size: .
J: TRBJ1-4
CDR3: CASSLLRKEKLFF
DNA: TGTGCCAGCAGCCTCCTCCGGAAAGAAAAACTGTTTTTT

length: 14
V: TRBV5-5
D: .
size: .
J: TRBJ2-7
CDR3: CASSLAIGNYEQYF
DNA: TGTGCCAGCAGCTTGGCTATTGGCAACTACGAGCAGTACTTC

length: 12
V: TRBV5-1
D: .
size: many
J: TRBJ2-7
CDR3: CASSLDRYEQYF
DNA: TGCGCCAGCAGCTTGGACAGATACGAGCAGTACTTC

length: 11
V: TRBV28
D: .
size: few
J: TRBJ2-7
CDR3: CASRLADGQYF
DNA: TGTGCCAGCAGGCTCGCCGACGGGCAGTACTTC

length: 14
V: TRBV3-1
D: TRBD2
size: many
J: TRBJ2-7
CDR3: CASSPLAGSYEQYF
DNA: TGTGCCAGCAGCCCTCTAGCGGGGAGCTACGAGCAGTACTTC

length: 12
V: TRBV12-3/TRBV12-4
D: TRBD1
size: many
J: TRBJ1-1
CDR3: CASTQGASEAFF
DNA: TGTGCCAGCACGCAGGGGGCATCTGAAGCTTTCTTT